This T cell receptor beta chain emerged from a study of cytomegalovirus exposure and HLA in healthy donors (TCRdb year 2017). General notes on the study: A later analysis indicated that the 90 to 150 validation repertoires were generated on the platform also employed for the roughly 650 repertoires of the first cohort. The aim of the study was to test whether cataloging public T cell receptors could identify signatures of past pathogen exposure. A separate validation cohort of approximately 120 different subjects was used in addition to the roughly 670-subject first cohort. The study combined high-throughput TCR immunosequencing, statistical association of individual TCRs with disease status, and machine learning to predict cytomegalovirus infection status. Study-wide conclusions, independent of this receptor: In the study, some 180 TCR beta chains were listed as associated with cytomegalovirus. In vitro tests confirmed that a few of the cytomegalovirus-associated TCR beta chains recognize cytomegalovirus antigens. A later analysis found that TCRs clustered in the first cohort also tended to co-occur in the 120 validation repertoires, with 90% to 95% of cluster scores above 0. Cytomegalovirus status was reported to be diagnosed by the classifier with high specificity and sensitivity in both the original and validation cohorts. All 130 or so repertoires were used to score co-occurrence in the validation cohort in a later analysis, because that analysis had no HLA typing for the cohort. The authors suggested that the approach could potentially be extended to other disease states and immunological phenotypes. Most TCR sequences were observed very rarely across donors, whereas some public TCRs were present in many individuals.

The donors belonged to the validation cohort of approximately 130 subjects, which was separate from the roughly 670-subject first cohort. About this clone: Its antigen has not been determined. No much larger clone exists at a distance of one base, and base qualities are not known.

The germline V gene sets CDR1 to MNHEY and CDR2 to SVGAGI. Including cysteine and phenylalanine, the CDR3 has 13 amino acids. Only the CDR3 DNA is retained, 39 bases long and in frame from the first base. Trimming removed 8 bases from V and 9 bases from J, leaving 17 bases between the germline ends. Library preparation employed the immunoSEQ multiplex PCR assay. In the paper's pipeline: To diagnose cytomegalovirus status from the catalog of TCR beta chain sequences, a statistical classification framework was built. TCRdb limited this immuneACCESS table to in-frame rearrangements with V and J called. A share of clones is missing; checked studies link under half to unresolved V genes, and the rest is unexplained. V, J and clone size derive from that table, while D and trimming were established from the DNA sequence. The sample includes 90,000 or so clones, with 85% observed a single time. Roughly 22% of the sample is in the top ten clones.

The sequencing sample was made of PBMCs. The chain joins TRBV6-5 to TRBJ2-1, and the D gene may be TRBD2, 5 bases matching. The receptor comes from a young man in good health and CMV-seropositive. The DNA sequence is given as TGTGCCAGCTACGAAAGACCCGAGGGTGAGCAGTTCTTC. Its amino acids are CASYERPEGEQFF.